This T cell receptor (beta chain) was recovered during a study of T cells in Graves' hyperthyroidism and ophthalmopathy. This clonotype was detected many times. Template material for amplifying TCR beta CDR3 regions consisted of RNA transcripts. RT-PCR in the first round (using the HTBI primer set) targeted the TCR CDR3. Via MiXCR, TCRdb re-called the multiplex PCR reads, giving one row per CDR3 protein. The sample includes 660,000 or so distinct CDR3 sequences, about 45% of them seen just once. V was cut by 6 bases and J by 4 bases, with 9 bases left in between. The CDR3 loop spans 12 amino acids. Germline assignment: CDR1 WSHSY and CDR2 SAAADI.

The source of this sequence is an adult man with Graves' disease, either hyperthyroidism or ophthalmopathy (not recorded which). The rearrangement uses TRBV10-2 and TRBJ1-2, with no clear D. Sequenced sample: peripheral blood or thyroid tissue (not recorded which). The chain's CDR3 is CASRGEGYGYTF. In nucleotides, the CDR3 is TGCGCCAGCAGGGGTGAGGGCTATGGCTACACCTTC.